The entry that follows covers one T cell receptor (beta chain) sequence. Germline-derived CDR1 and CDR2 are KGHDR and SFDVKD. V gave up 4 bases and J gave up 7 bases; unmatched junction bases: 2. The CDR3 length is 15 residues. This sample stems from a study of blood T cell repertoires in COVID-19. Study context: Material from acute and convalescent COVID-19 was sourced from the United States, Italy and Spain.

As originally analysed: Reference gene primers were amplified, and this amplification served to estimate nucleated cell counts. Sequencing used immunoSEQ multiplex PCR; TCRdb keeps in-frame clones, though not all of them. The V and J calls and clone size were taken over from that table, and D and trimming were inferred from the DNA. Of approximately 200,000 clones in the sample, 85% to 90% were seen once. This sequence joins TRBV24-1 and TRBJ2-1, with 14 bases lining up with TRBD2. The sequence came from a man in his thirties or forties with COVID-19, enrolled during active disease. What was sequenced was peripheral blood. The CDR3 DNA follows: TGTGCCACCAGTGAGGGGACTAGCGGGGGTAATGAGCAGTTCTTC. It specifies CATSEGTSGGNEQFF.